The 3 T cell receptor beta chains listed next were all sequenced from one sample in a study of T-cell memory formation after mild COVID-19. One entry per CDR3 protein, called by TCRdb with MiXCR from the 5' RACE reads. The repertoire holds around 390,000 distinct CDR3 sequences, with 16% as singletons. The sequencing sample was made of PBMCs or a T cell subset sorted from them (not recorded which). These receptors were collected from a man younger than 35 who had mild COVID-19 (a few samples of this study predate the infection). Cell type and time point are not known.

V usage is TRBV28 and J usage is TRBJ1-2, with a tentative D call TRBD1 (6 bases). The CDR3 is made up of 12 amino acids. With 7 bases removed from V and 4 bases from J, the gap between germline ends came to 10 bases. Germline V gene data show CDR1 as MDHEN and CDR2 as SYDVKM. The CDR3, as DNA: TGTGCCAGCACGAGGGGGTCCTATGGCTACACCTTC. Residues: CASTRGSYGYTF.

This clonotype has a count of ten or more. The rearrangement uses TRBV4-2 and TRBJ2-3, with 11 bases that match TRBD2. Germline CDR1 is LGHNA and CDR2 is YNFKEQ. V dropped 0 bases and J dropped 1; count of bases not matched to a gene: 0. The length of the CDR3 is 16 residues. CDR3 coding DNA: TGTGCCAGCAGCCAAGAGGGACTAGCGGGCACAGATACGCAGTATTTT. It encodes CASSQEGLAGTDTQYF.

CDR3 DNA: TGTGCCAGCAGCAGAAATCAGGGTTACGAGCAGTACGTC. Amino acid sequence: CASSRNQGYEQYV. This sequence joins TRBV7-3 and TRBJ2-7; D possibly corresponds to TRBD1 (5 bases). The CDR3 is made up of 13 amino acids. Germline values: CDR1 SGHTA, CDR2 FQGTGA. V was clipped by 5 bases and J by 4 bases, with 12 bases between them.